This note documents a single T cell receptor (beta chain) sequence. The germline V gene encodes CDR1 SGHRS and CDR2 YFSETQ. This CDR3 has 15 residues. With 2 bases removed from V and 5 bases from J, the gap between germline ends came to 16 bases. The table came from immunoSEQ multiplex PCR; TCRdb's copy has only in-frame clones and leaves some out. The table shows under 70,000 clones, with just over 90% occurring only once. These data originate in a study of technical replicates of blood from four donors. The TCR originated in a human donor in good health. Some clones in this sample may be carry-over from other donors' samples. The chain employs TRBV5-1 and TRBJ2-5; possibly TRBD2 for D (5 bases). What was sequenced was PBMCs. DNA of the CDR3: TGCGCCAGCAGCTTCTCCCCCACGACGGGGGAGACCCAGTACTTC. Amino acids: CASSFSPTTGETQYF.